This TCR beta chain came from a study of PD-L1 blockade in urothelial cancer (dated by TCRdb to the late 2010s). At the level of the whole study: Therapy was started in the mid-2010s for all patients, and atezolizumab 1,200 mg was administered intravenously every 3 weeks. A median of approximately 140,000 T cells and some 84,000 unique TCRs was obtained from blood samples, and a median clonality of around 0.072 was observed. About 85% of the 29 patients were identified as males with urothelial cancer of bladder origin, and a prior smoking history was reported by 18 of 29 patients. Patients had an ECOG performance status of 0 or 1 and had received between 0 and 3 prior chemotherapy regimens. Nine patients reached durable clinical benefit, while 20 to 25 patients did not. In the same patients, pretreatment tumors underwent whole exome sequencing and RNA sequencing in addition to TCR sequencing. Some 30 patients had pretreatment blood TCR-seq, some 24 had at least one posttreatment blood collection, and some 24 had tumor TCR-seq. Durable clinical benefit meant progression-free survival longer than 6 months, and TCR features were also tested against progression-free and overall survival. An exploratory multi-omic analysis was conducted of the somatic, immune and clinical correlates of response to PD-L1 blockade with atezolizumab in urothelial cancer. Blood samples were analyzed 3 weeks after the start of treatment (second dose) and 6 weeks after the start of treatment. TCR sequencing covered pretreatment tumor samples and matched, serially collected peripheral blood taken before and after atezolizumab treatment.

Per the publication, the time point label means: pretreatment peripheral blood. The cohort comprised fewer than 35 patients with locally advanced or metastatic urothelial carcinoma treated at Memorial Sloan Kettering on a trial protocol. Peripheral blood mononuclear cells were collected pretreatment and during treatment, with between 1 and 8 total time points obtained per patient. The Qiagen DNeasy Blood extraction kit was used to purify genomic DNA from total PBMCs and tumor samples. PBMCs were collected pretreatment and during treatment, and were isolated and stored as previously described. To estimate absolute template abundance from read counts, synthetic TCR analog templates were spiked into each PCR. The immunoSEQ assay used bias-controlled V and J gene primers to amplify TCRbeta CDR3 regions from genomic DNA. Rearranged TCRbeta segments were sequenced at approximately 20X coverage. In the authors' own workflow: Clustering was used to correct sequencing errors, and CDR3s were annotated against IMGT to assign V, D and J genes. Downstream analyses used only productive TCRbeta rearrangements, leaving out any out-of-frame or stop-codon sequences. Clonality was calculated as one minus the Shannon entropy normalized by the log of the number of unique productive sequences. Fisher's exact test with Benjamini-Hochberg correction, at a threshold of adjusted p below 0.01, was used to find clones that differed between time points or between blood and tumor. TCRdb holds this immuneACCESS table with in-frame rearrangements only. Some clones are missing; in checked studies, unresolved V genes explain under half, and the rest has no known cause. The V and J calls and the clone size are those of that table, but D and trimming were determined from the DNA. This sample is represented by 60,000 to 75,000 clones; around 83% of them were singletons. The ten largest clones add up to roughly 9% of the sample.

Trimming at the junction amounts to 6 bases on V and 8 bases on J, and the germline ends lie 16 bases apart. CDR1 and CDR2 are read off the germline V gene as SNHLY and FYNNEI. The CDR3 holds 14 amino acids from the cysteine to the phenylalanine. Solely the CDR3 DNA is kept, with 42 bases framed from the first base. What the study reported, not specific to this receptor: Among patients with durable benefit, tumor-associated TCR clones showed greater expansion in peripheral blood 3 weeks after treatment started (n of about 20, p = 0.022). Small sample size (n of about 30) and many exploratory analyses mean the results are intended to be hypothesis-generating. A pretreatment peripheral blood TCR clonality below the median was linked to improved progression-free and overall survival.

A remark on this clone: The clone's antigen remains unknown. No quality values exist for individual bases; no much larger clone is one base distant.

This TCR was recovered from a woman in her 70s with urothelial cancer. The chain is assembled from TRBV2 and TRBJ1-4; the D gene remains uncertain. The starting material was PBMCs, obtained around atezolizumab (anti-PD-L1) treatment. Here the CDR3 is given as CASSAPWGEEKLFF. The nucleotide sequence reads TGTGCCAGCAGCGCCCCGTGGGGAGAGGAAAAACTGTTTTTT.